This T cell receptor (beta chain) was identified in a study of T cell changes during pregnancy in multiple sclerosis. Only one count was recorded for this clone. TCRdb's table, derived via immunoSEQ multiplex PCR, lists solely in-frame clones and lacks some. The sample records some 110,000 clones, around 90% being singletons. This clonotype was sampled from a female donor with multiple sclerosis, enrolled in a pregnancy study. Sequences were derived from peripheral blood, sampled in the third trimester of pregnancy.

In DNA, the CDR3 is TGTGCCAGCAGTGCCCAGGGGAGCTCCTACGAGCAGTACTTC. Translation: CASSAQGSSYEQYF. The chain has TRBV2 and TRBJ2-7; D perhaps matches TRBD1 (6 bases). The CDR3 runs to 14 residues. The V and J ends lost 4 bases and 0 bases respectively, with 10 bases between them. Germline V CDR1 and CDR2: SNHLY, FYNNEI.